This T cell receptor (beta chain) is from a study of patients and donors after allogeneic stem cell transplantation. A single record per CDR3 protein comes from TCRdb applying MiXCR to the RT-PCR reads. The sample records 200,000 to 250,000 distinct CDR3 sequences, about 14% being singletons. V was clipped by 5 bases and J by 3 bases, with 8 bases between them. This CDR3 has 13 amino acids. The TCR comes from a human donor who was either an allogeneic HSCT recipient or a stem cell or donor lymphocyte infusion donor (not recorded which). It is not recorded whose cells these are; they may come from a transplant donor. Sequencing used blood, either unsorted or a sorted T cell fraction (not recorded which). The chain uses TRBV12-3 or TRBV12-4 and TRBJ1-5; the D is unclear. The CDR3 loop reads CASSPRFNQPQHF. The CDR3 DNA sequence: TGTGCCAGCAGTCCTAGATTCAATCAGCCCCAGCATTTT.